This T cell receptor (beta chain) was sequenced in a study of cytomegalovirus exposure and HLA in healthy donors. PCR primers comprised 60 Vbeta and 13 Jbeta primers. Assay used: immunoSEQ multiplex PCR; TCRdb lists only in-frame clones, some missing. This sample has a few hundred thousand clones, with 70% to 85% found just once. The ends were cut back, 5 bases at V and 13 bases at J, with 15 bases in the middle. The germline CDR1 and CDR2 sequences are LNHDA and SQIVND (reference sequence). The CDR3 is 12 residues long. The receptor was derived from a girl aged 2-9 years in good health and CMV-seronegative. The specimen sequenced was PBMCs. The chain is built from TRBV19 and TRBJ2-4; maybe TRBD1 (6 bases). CDR3 region: CASSSGQKDQYF. DNA of the CDR3: TGTGCCAGTAGTTCCGGACAGAAAGACCAGTACTTC.